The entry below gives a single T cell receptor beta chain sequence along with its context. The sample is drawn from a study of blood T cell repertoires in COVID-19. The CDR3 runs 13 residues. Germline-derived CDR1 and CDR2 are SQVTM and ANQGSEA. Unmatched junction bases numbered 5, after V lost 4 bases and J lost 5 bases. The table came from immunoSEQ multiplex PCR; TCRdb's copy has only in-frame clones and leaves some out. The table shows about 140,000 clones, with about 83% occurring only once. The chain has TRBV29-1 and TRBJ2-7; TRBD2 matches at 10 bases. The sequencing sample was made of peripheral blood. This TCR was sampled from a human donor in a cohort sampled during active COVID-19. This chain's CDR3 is CSVGTSGVNEQYF. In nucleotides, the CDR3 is TGCAGCGTTGGGACTAGCGGAGTTAACGAGCAGTACTTC.